The 18 T cell receptor beta chains in this list originate from one sample, sequenced in a study of response to subunit inactivated influenza vaccine. TCRdb ran MiXCR on the RT-PCR reads and lists one entry per CDR3 protein. The profile shows 550,000 to 600,000 distinct CDR3 sequences, roughly 12% of them singletons. The sequences come from PBMCs from blood, collected on the day of vaccination. Receptors originate from a man in his fifties or sixties who received an inactivated influenza vaccine.

This chain links TRBV15 with TRBJ2-5; D gene ambiguous. The CDR3 extends over 15 amino acids. CDR1 LNHNV and CDR2 YYDKDF come from the germline V gene (reference sequence). Trimming left V 0 bases short and J 4 bases short, with 12 bases between. The CDR3 sequence: CATSRDRAPRETQYF. CDR3 nucleotide sequence: TGTGCCACCAGCAGAGATCGGGCCCCAAGAGAGACCCAGTACTTC.

There are a few counts of this clonotype. This chain connects TRBV29-1 to TRBJ2-3; the D gene is possibly TRBD2 (5 bases). Germline V gives CDR1 SQVTM, CDR2 ANQGSEA. V shed 4 bases and J shed 1 base, with 12 bases lying between them. The CDR3 consists of 14 residues. The CDR3 nucleotides read TGCAGCGTTGGTGGAGGAACTCGCACAGATACGCAGTATTTT. It translates to CSVGGGTRTDTQYF.

This clonotype appeared many times. This rearrangement joins TRBV20-1 to TRBJ2-3, with D unclear. Germline loops: CDR1 DFQATT, CDR2 SNEGSKA (reference sequence). V lost 3 bases to trimming and J lost 4 bases, with 8 bases between them. The CDR3 contains 12 residues. The CDR3 DNA is TGCAGTGCTAGTAAGACCTCAGATACGCAGTATTTT. As protein: CSASKTSDTQYF.

Many counts were recorded for this clonotype. V and J are TRBV7-9 and TRBJ1-2; 7 nucleotides match TRBD1. This CDR3 spans 11 amino acids. Germline V gene sequence: CDR1 SEHNR, CDR2 FQNEAQ (reference sequence). With 3 bases clipped from V and 12 bases from J, the junction kept 4 bases outside the gene matches. For the CDR3, the DNA is TGTGCCAGCAGCTTCACAGGGGCCCACACCTTC. Translating it yields CASSFTGAHTF.

The chain links TRBV10-3 to TRBJ2-1, with D perhaps matching TRBD2 (6 bases). CDR1 ENHRY and CDR2 SYGVKD come from the germline V gene. CDR3 length: 18 residues. V lost 6 bases and J 7 bases, leaving 28 bases between the germline ends. The CDR3 spells CAIRGTRQQEWGENEQFF. In DNA form, the CDR3 reads TGTGCCATCAGGGGAACACGCCAACAGGAATGGGGGGAGAATGAGCAGTTCTTC.

This clonotype was recorded many times. V gene TRBV20-1 combines with J gene TRBJ2-5; the D is unclear. From germline, CDR1 is DFQATT and CDR2 SNEGSKA (reference sequence). There are 12 residues in the CDR3. Trimming cost V 3 bases and J 2 bases, with 7 bases left between them. The CDR3, as DNA: TGCAGTGCTAGTCGGCAGCAAGAGACCCAGTACTTC. Translation: CSASRQQETQYF.

This clonotype has just a few counts. The chain recombines TRBV7-2 with TRBJ2-1; D is possibly TRBD1 (5 bases). The V end lost 2 bases, the J end lost 8 bases, and 13 bases lay between the germline ends. The germline gives CDR1 SGHTA, CDR2 FQGNSA. The CDR3 is made up of 14 amino acids. The CDR3, as DNA: TGTGCCAGCAGCTTAAGACAGCCTTGGTATGAGCAGTTCTTC. It yields the protein CASSLRQPWYEQFF.

This clonotype has a count of ten or more. V and J are TRBV28 and TRBJ1-2; D not resolved. CDR3 length equals 12 residues. Germline V gene sequence: CDR1 MDHEN, CDR2 SYDVKM. V lost 5 bases and J lost 8, with 12 bases in between. The CDR3 loop reads CASSIPPGGYTF. For the CDR3, the DNA is TGTGCCAGCAGTATCCCACCGGGGGGCTACACCTTC.

The V gene is TRBV15, the J gene TRBJ2-7; TRBD1 is a possible D gene (6 bases). Germline CDR1 is LNHNV and CDR2 is YYDKDF (reference sequence). The CDR3 runs to 14 residues. V was pared by 5 bases and J by 2 bases, with 13 bases between. This CDR3 is CATSSPEGAYEQYF. DNA for the CDR3: TGTGCCACCAGCTCCCCAGAGGGGGCCTACGAGCAGTACTTC.

The chain combines TRBV25-1 with TRBJ2-1; D may match TRBD1 or TRBD2 (5 bases each). V shed 1 base and J shed 4 bases, with 14 bases lying between them. The CDR3 is made up of 16 amino acids. The germline CDR1 and CDR2 sequences are MGHDK and SYGVNS. The CDR3 region has the DNA TGTGCCAGCAGTGAATGGGGCTCGGGGTTGTACAATGAGCAGTTCTTC. It codes for CASSEWGSGLYNEQFF.

This clonotype was counted ten times or more. This chain links TRBV7-9 with TRBJ2-1; the match to TRBD2 covers 8 bases. This CDR3 contains 12 residues. The trim removed 1 base at V and 12 bases at J, leaving 2 bases unmatched. Germline V gene sequence: CDR1 SEHNR, CDR2 FQNEAQ (reference sequence). The CDR3 bases are TGTGCCAGCAGCTTAGGGCTAGCGGGGCAGTTCTTC. Protein sequence: CASSLGLAGQFF.

This clonotype was recorded at least ten times. The gene calls are TRBV6-1 and TRBJ1-2, with D tentatively TRBD1 (5 bases). Deletions cut 7 bases from V and 7 bases from J, with 16 bases between. Germline values: CDR1 MNHNS, CDR2 SASEGT. The CDR3 runs 13 residues. The CDR3 sequence: CASKRTQGAGYTF. The CDR3, as DNA: TGTGCCAGCAAGCGGACCCAGGGAGCTGGCTACACCTTC.

As concerns this clonotype: One base away lies a much larger clone, so this may be a sequencing read error. The chain uses TRBV5-5 and TRBJ2-3; D tentatively reads TRBD1 or TRBD2 (5 bases each). Germline V lookup: CDR1 SGHKS, CDR2 YYEKEE (reference sequence). Trimming removed 2 bases at V and 9 bases at J, with 16 bases between. CDR3 length: 14 amino acids. The CDR3 reads CASSFQALGETQYF. CDR3 sequence (DNA): TGTGCCAGCAGCTTCCAGGCGCTGGGGGAGACGCAGTATTTT.

This clonotype was recorded a few times. This sequence joins TRBV7-9 and TRBJ1-2; 9 bases agree with TRBD1. This CDR3 is 13 amino acids long. Per the germline V gene, CDR1 is SEHNR and CDR2 is FQNEAQ (reference sequence). V gave up 1 base and J gave up 9 bases; unmatched junction bases: 3. The CDR3 spells CASSLVTGGRYTF. CDR3 DNA: TGTGCCAGCAGCTTAGTGACAGGGGGTCGCTACACCTTC.

This clonotype was seen a few times. The CDR3 loop is CAISERTGSETQYF. CDR3 DNA: TGTGCCATCAGTGAGAGGACAGGGTCGGAGACCCAGTACTTC. The chain joins TRBV10-3 to TRBJ2-5; 8 nucleotides line up with TRBD1. Trimming took 2 bases from V and 5 from J; bases not matched to a gene: 4. Germline V gives CDR1 ENHRY, CDR2 SYGVKD. There are 14 residues in the CDR3.

This clonotype was picked up many times. The chain couples TRBV7-9 to TRBJ2-3, with D maybe TRBD1 (6 bases). The CDR3 spans 15 residues. The germline CDR1 and CDR2 sequences are SEHNR and FQNEAQ (reference sequence). The V and J ends lost 5 bases and 1 base respectively, with 13 bases between them. The chain's CDR3 is CASSPRGSGTDTQYF. The CDR3 bases are TGTGCCAGCAGCCCCAGGGGTAGCGGCACAGATACGCAGTATTTT.

This clonotype has ten or more counts. The J gene is TRBJ2-1, the V gene TRBV29-1, with 7 bases fitting TRBD1. The CDR3 has 14 residues. Germline V lookup: CDR1 SQVTM, CDR2 ANQGSEA. With 7 bases clipped from V and 0 bases from J, the junction kept 6 bases outside the gene matches. In DNA, the CDR3 is TGCAGCGGCCAAAGGACAGGCTCCTACAATGAGCAGTTCTTC. Amino acids: CSGQRTGSYNEQFF.

This clonotype was recorded many times. V usage is TRBV10-3 and J usage is TRBJ2-4; possibly TRBD2 for D (6 bases). The CDR3 covers 17 residues. Germline assignment: CDR1 ENHRY and CDR2 SYGVKD. Trimming left V 3 bases short and J 1 base short, with 16 bases between. CDR3 residues: CAISELAQGRAKNIQYF. CDR3 bases: TGTGCCATCAGTGAACTGGCGCAAGGGAGGGCCAAAAACATTCAGTACTTC.